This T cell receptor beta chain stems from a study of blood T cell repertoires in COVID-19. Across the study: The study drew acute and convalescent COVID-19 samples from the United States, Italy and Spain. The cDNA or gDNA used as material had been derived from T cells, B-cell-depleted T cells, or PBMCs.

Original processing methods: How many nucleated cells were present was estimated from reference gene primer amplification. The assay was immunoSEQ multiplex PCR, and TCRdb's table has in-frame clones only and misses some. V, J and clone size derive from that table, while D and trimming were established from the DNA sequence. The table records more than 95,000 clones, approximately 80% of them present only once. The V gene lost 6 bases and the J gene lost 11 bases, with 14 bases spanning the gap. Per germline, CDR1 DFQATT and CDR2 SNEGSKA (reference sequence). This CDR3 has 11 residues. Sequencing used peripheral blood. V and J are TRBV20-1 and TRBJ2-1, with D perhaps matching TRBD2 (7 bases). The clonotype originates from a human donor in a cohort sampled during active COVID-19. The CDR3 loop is CSAPLGGQQFF. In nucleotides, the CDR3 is TGCAGTGCCCCCTTGGGGGGGCAGCAGTTCTTC.